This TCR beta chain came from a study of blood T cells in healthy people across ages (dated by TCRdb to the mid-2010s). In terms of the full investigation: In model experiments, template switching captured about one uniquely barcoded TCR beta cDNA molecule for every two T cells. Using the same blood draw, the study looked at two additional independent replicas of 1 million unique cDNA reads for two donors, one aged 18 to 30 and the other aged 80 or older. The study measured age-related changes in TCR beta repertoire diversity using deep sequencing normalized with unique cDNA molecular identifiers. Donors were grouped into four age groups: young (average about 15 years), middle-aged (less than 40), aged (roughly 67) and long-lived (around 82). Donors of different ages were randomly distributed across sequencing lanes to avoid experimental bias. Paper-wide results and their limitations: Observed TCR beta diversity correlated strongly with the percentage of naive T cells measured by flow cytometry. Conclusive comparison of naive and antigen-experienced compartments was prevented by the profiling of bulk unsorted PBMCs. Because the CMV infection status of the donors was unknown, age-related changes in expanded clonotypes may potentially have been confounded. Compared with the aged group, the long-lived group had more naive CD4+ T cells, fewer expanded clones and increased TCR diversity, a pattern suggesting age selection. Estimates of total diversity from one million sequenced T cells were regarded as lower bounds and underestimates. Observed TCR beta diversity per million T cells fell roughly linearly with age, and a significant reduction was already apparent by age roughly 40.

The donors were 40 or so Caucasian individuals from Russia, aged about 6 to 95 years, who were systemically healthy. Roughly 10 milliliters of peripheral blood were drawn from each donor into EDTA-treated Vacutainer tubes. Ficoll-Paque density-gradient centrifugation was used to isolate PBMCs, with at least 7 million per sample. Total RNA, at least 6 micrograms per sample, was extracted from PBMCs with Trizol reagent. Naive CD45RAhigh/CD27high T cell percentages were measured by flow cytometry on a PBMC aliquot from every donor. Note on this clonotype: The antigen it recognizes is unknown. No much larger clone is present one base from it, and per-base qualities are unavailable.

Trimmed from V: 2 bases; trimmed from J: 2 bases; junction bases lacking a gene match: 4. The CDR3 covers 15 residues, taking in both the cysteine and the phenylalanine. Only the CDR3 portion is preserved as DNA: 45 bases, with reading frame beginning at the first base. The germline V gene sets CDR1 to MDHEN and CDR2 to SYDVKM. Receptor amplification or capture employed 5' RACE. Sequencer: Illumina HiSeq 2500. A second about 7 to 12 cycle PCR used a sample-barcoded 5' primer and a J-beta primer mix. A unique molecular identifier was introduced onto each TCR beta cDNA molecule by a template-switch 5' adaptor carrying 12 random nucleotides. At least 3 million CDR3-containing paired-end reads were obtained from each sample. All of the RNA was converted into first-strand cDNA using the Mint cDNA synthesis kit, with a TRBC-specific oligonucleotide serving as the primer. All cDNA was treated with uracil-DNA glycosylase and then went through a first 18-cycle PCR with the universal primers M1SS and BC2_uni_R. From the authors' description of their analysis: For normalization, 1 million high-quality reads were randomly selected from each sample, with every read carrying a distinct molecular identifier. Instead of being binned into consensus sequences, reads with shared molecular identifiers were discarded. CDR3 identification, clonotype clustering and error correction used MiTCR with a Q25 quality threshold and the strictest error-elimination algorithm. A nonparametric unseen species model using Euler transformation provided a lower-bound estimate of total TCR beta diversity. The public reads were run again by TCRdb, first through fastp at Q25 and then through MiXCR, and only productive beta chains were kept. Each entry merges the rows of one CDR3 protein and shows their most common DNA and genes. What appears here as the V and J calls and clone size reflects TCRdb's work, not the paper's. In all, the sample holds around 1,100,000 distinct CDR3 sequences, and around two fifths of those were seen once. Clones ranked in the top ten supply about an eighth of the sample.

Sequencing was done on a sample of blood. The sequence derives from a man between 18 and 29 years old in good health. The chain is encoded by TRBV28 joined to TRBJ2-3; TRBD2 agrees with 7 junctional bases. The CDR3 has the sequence CASSLRDYLTDTQYF. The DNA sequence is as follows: TGTGCCAGCAGTTTAAGGGACTACCTCACAGATACGCAGTATTTT. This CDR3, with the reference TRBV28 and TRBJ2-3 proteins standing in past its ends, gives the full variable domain DVKVTQSSRYLVKRTGEKVFLECVQDMDHENMFWYRQDPGLGLRLIYFSYDVKMKEKGDIPEGYSVSREKKERFSLILESASTNQTSMYLCASSLRDYLTDTQYFGPGTRLTVL.